The 15 T cell receptor beta chains reported below all come from one sample, sequenced in a study of T cell repertoires in ileal Crohn's disease. Assay used: immunoSEQ multiplex PCR; TCRdb lists only in-frame clones, some missing. The sample shows 15,000 or so clones, 75% to 80% of them seen only once. Time point specified: inflamed ileum from the surgical specimen. Source material: ileal tissue. Source of these receptors: an adult with Crohn's disease.

This chain connects TRBV4-3 to TRBJ1-1; a weak D match, TRBD1 (6 bases). CDR1 LGHNA and CDR2 YSLEER come from the germline V gene. V gave up 0 bases and J gave up 10 bases, with 12 bases separating them. This CDR3 has 13 residues. CDR3 residues: CASSQEGGRRAFF. DNA of the CDR3: TGCGCCAGCAGCCAAGAAGGGGGGCGCAGAGCTTTCTTT.

The J gene is TRBJ2-7, the V gene TRBV29-1; perhaps TRBD1 as D (6 bases). The CDR3 sequence is 13 residues long. The ends were cut back, 6 bases at V and 7 bases at J, with 19 bases in the middle. Looked up from germline, CDR1 is SQVTM and CDR2 is ANQGSEA. CDR3 DNA: TGCAGCGTCGATCTACAGGGATCTGGGGAGCAGTACTTC. Translation gives CSVDLQGSGEQYF.

This chain joins TRBV29-1 and TRBJ1-5; D unclear. Germline CDR1 and CDR2: SQVTM and ANQGSEA. The CDR3 runs 13 residues. V shed 5 bases and J shed 3 bases, with 11 bases lying between them. CDR3 region: CSVLAHPNQPQHF. The CDR3 DNA sequence: TGCAGCGTTCTGGCTCACCCCAATCAGCCCCAGCATTTT.

The rearrangement links TRBV4-1 to TRBJ2-7; D may be TRBD2 (5 bases). Germline-derived CDR1 and CDR2 are MGHRA and YSYEKL. The CDR3 sequence is 15 residues long. Trimming took 1 base from V and 3 from J, leaving 13 bases between them. The CDR3: CASSQVAPTSYEQYF. In DNA, the CDR3 is TGCGCCAGCAGCCAAGTGGCCCCTACTAGCTACGAGCAGTACTTC.

The chain employs TRBV7-3 and TRBJ2-1; no reliable D call. The V gene lost 4 bases and the J gene lost 9 bases, with 13 bases spanning the gap. The CDR3 has 13 amino acids. Germline CDR1 and CDR2: SGHTA and FQGTGA. CDR3: CASSWTVISEQFF. The CDR3 DNA reads as TGTGCCAGCAGCTGGACCGTTATTAGTGAGCAGTTCTTC.

The chain carries TRBV6-5 and TRBJ2-7, with D perhaps TRBD2 (5 bases). Trimming cost V 2 bases and J 4 bases, with 6 bases left between them. Germline assignment: CDR1 MNHEY and CDR2 SVGAGI. The CDR3 is 12 residues long. The CDR3 DNA is TGTGCCAGCAGTTACGCGGGTTACGAGCAGTACTTC. As protein: CASSYAGYEQYF.

CDR3 region: CASSTSPDRGIQPQHF. CDR3 bases: TGTGCCAGTAGTACTTCGCCGGACAGGGGAATTCAGCCCCAGCATTTT. This chain links TRBV19 with TRBJ1-5; 9 bases align to TRBD1. J was trimmed by 6 bases and V by 4 bases; bases with no gene match: 10. Per germline, CDR1 LNHDA and CDR2 SQIVND (reference sequence). The CDR3 runs to 16 residues. Based on the CDR3 plus reference TRBV19 and TRBJ1-5, the full variable domain is DGGITQSPKYLFRKEGQNVTLSCEQNLNHDAMYWYRQDPGQGLRLIYYSQIVNDFQKGDIAEGYSVSREKKESFPLTVTSAQKNPTAFYLCASSTSPDRGIQPQHFGDGTRLSIL.

The chain uses TRBV27 and TRBJ2-5; the match to TRBD1 covers 9 bases. Germline loops: CDR1 MNHEY, CDR2 SMNVEV (reference sequence). V trimming: 6 bases; J trimming: 5 bases; junction bases outside the gene matches: 7. The length of the CDR3 is 14 residues. The CDR3, as DNA: TGTGCCAGCAGCCCGACAGGGGGGACGGAGACCCAGTACTTC. Translation: CASSPTGGTETQYF.

The V and J genes are TRBV5-5 and TRBJ2-7; D not resolved. With 3 bases removed from V and 1 base from J, the gap between germline ends came to 8 bases. Germline CDR1 reads SGHKS; CDR2 reads YYEKEE (reference sequence). The CDR3 spans 13 residues. The CDR3 sequence: CASSWIASYEQYF. As DNA, the CDR3 is TGTGCCAGCAGCTGGATAGCATCCTACGAGCAGTACTTC.

V usage is TRBV7-2 and J usage is TRBJ2-3; no reliable D call. The CDR3 spans 16 residues. The V end lost 0 bases, the J end lost 2 bases, and 12 bases lay between the germline ends. CDR1 and CDR2 (germline): SGHTA, FQGNSA. The CDR3 reads CASSLAGTAITDTQYF. CDR3 DNA: TGTGCCAGCAGCTTAGCGGGTACCGCTATCACAGATACGCAGTATTTT. The entire variable domain, with the rest obtained from reference TRBV7-2 and TRBJ2-3, is as follows: GAGVSQSPSNKVTEKGKDVELRCDPISGHTALYWYRQSLGQGLEFLIYFQGNSAPDKSGLPSDRFSAERTGGSVSTLTIQRTQQEDSAVYLCASSLAGTAITDTQYFGPGTRLTVL.

As concerns this clone: In the same sample, other DNA sequences code for this CDR3. This chain joins TRBV19 and TRBJ2-7; 10 nucleotides align to TRBD1. The CDR3 totals 12 residues. Germline lookup yields CDR1 LNHDA and CDR2 SQIVND (reference sequence). J lost 7 bases, V lost 4 bases, and 1 base had no gene match. The CDR3 protein is CASSRDRGEQYF. The DNA of the CDR3 is TGTGCCAGTAGTAGGGACAGGGGAGAGCAGTACTTC.

V and J are TRBV6-5 and TRBJ2-7; no firm D call. Germline lookup yields CDR1 MNHEY and CDR2 SVGAGI. The CDR3 length is 11 residues. The V and J ends lost 7 bases and 6 bases respectively, with 10 bases between them. CDR3 sequence (DNA): TGTGCCAGCACCGATAGTGGCGAGCAGTACTTC. This encodes CASTDSGEQYF.

The chain combines TRBV4-1 with TRBJ2-1, with a weak D call TRBD2 (6 bases). Germline values: CDR1 MGHRA, CDR2 YSYEKL. V lost 1 base and J 4 bases, leaving 17 bases between the germline ends. The CDR3 is 17 amino acids. CDR3: CASSQAPGGGEYNEQFF. CDR3 sequence (DNA): TGCGCCAGCAGCCAAGCCCCAGGCGGCGGGGAGTACAATGAGCAGTTCTTC.

In this sample, this clone turned up a few times. At the DNA level, this CDR3 is encoded by other sequences in the same sample as well. The rearrangement links TRBV29-1 to TRBJ2-1, with D uncertain. Germline values: CDR1 SQVTM, CDR2 ANQGSEA. The CDR3 runs to 12 residues. V was trimmed by 2 bases and J by 4 bases, leaving 6 bases between them. For the CDR3, the DNA is TGCAGCGTTGAACGTAGTTACAATGAGCAGTTCTTC. Amino acid sequence: CSVERSYNEQFF.

The chain couples TRBV6-6 to TRBJ2-7; 8 bases are a match to TRBD2. The CDR3 has 13 residues. V lost 4 bases and J lost 2; bases outside the gene matches: 1. Germline V CDR1 and CDR2: MNHNY, SVGAGI (reference sequence). The CDR3: CASSLTSAYEQYF. The CDR3 DNA is TGTGCCAGCAGTTTGACTAGCGCCTACGAGCAGTACTTC.